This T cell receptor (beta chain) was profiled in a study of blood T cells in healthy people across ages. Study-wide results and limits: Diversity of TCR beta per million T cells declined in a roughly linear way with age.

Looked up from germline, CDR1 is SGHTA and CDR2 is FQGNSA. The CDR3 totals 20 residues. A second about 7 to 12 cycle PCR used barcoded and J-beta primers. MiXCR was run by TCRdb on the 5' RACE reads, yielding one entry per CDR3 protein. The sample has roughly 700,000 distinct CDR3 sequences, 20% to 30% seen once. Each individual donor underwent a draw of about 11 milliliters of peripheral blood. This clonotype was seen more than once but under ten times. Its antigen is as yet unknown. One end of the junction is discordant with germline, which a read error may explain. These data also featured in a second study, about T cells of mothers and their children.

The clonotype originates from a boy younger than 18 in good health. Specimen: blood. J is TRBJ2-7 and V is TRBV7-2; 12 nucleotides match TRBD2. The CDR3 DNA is TGTGCCAGCAGCCCTAGCGGTAGGGGACTAGCGGGTAGGAGCTCCTGCGAGCAGTACTTC. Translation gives CASSPSGRGLAGRSSCEQYF.